Listed here are 27 T cell receptor beta chains from one sample, sequenced in a study of CXCR3-negative and CXCR3-positive naive CD8 T cells. The TRB libraries of cDNA were built by UMI-labeled 5' RACE. TCRdb re-called the 5' RACE reads and shows each CDR3 protein once, DNA omitted. Recorded here are tens of thousands of distinct CDR3 sequences; the top ten clones represent about 1.1%. Sequencing was performed on naive CXCR3- CD8+ T cells from blood. Subset here: CD45RO-CCR7+CD27+CD95- naive CD8+ T cells lacking CXCR3 (TNR3-). All receptors derive from a human donor in good health. Some clones in this sample may be carry-over from other donors' samples.

The rearrangement links TRBV6-2 or TRBV6-3 to TRBJ1-5. Germline V gene lookup returns CDR1 MNHEY and CDR2 SVGEGT. The CDR3 consists of 15 residues. CDR3: CASSSGGGGIQPQHF.

The rearrangement uses TRBV29-1 and TRBJ2-1; absent DNA, TCRdb's TRBD2 call cannot be checked. The CDR3 consists of 16 residues. In germline, CDR1 is SQVTM, CDR2 ANQGSEA. The CDR3 loop is CSVEGVAGVSYNEQFF.

The chain carries TRBV19 and TRBJ2-2; TCRdb picks TRBD2, but there is no DNA to check that call. The CDR3 covers 14 residues. Per the germline V gene, CDR1 is LNHDA and CDR2 is SQIVND (reference sequence). This chain's CDR3 is CASRALANTGEPFF.

The chain is built from TRBV19 and TRBJ2-5; with no DNA, the TCRdb D assignment of TRBD2 cannot be verified. The CDR3 loop spans 14 amino acids. Germline CDR1 and CDR2: LNHDA and SQIVND (reference sequence). This chain's CDR3 is CATRTSGVEETQYF.

The J gene is TRBJ1-1, the V gene TRBV9. This CDR3 spans 14 amino acids. CDR1 is SGDLS, CDR2 YYNGEE, per germline. This CDR3 is CASSVDHSGPEAFF.

The CDR3 sequence: CASSYGQGVQGTEAFF. The chain joins TRBV6-6 to TRBJ1-1; checking the TCRdb D call of TRBD1 is not possible without DNA. CDR3 length: 16 residues. Germline assignment: CDR1 MNHNY and CDR2 SVGAGI (reference sequence).

The chain has TRBV6-5 and TRBJ2-7; TCRdb calls TRBD2, which cannot be checked without DNA. CDR1 is MNHEY and CDR2 is SVGAGI in the germline V gene. The CDR3 is 19 residues long. CDR3 sequence: CASSYSPGLSTPLDYEQYF.

The gene calls are TRBV7-6 and TRBJ2-2; the TRBD1 assignment by TCRdb is unverifiable without DNA. The germline V gene has CDR1 SGHVS and CDR2 FNYEAQ. CDR3 length equals 18 residues. The CDR3 loop reads CASSLVLARFSNTGELFF.

The chain combines TRBV15 with TRBJ2-7; TCRdb's D call, TRBD2, is unchecked because there is no DNA. The V gene's germline CDR1 is LNHNV and CDR2 YYDKDF (reference sequence). The CDR3 has 14 amino acids. The CDR3 loop is CANSRDLEGSEQYF.

The chain couples TRBV12-3 or TRBV12-4 to TRBJ1-1; there is no DNA to check the TCRdb D call of TRBD1. This CDR3 has 14 amino acids. The CDR3 sequence: CASSPTGPGTEAFF.

The J gene is TRBJ2-1, the V gene TRBV27. Germline-derived CDR1 and CDR2 are MNHEY and SMNVEV (reference sequence). The CDR3 consists of 16 residues. The CDR3 region is CASSLSAERSYNEQFF.

The chain has TRBV6-5 and TRBJ1-2. CDR3 length: 13 amino acids. Per the germline V gene, CDR1 is MNHEY and CDR2 is SVGAGI. The CDR3 is CASSYADVFHYTF.

This sequence joins TRBV25-1 and TRBJ2-1. CDR1 MGHDK and CDR2 SYGVNS come from the germline V gene. There are 13 residues in the CDR3. CDR3: CASRDSSYNEQFF.

This chain uses TRBV4-1 with TRBJ1-2; checking the TCRdb D call of TRBD1 is not possible without DNA. Per germline, CDR1 MGHRA and CDR2 YSYEKL. This CDR3 region has 18 residues. CDR3 sequence: CASSQDERTGRRVGGYTF.

The rearrangement joins TRBV5-5 to TRBJ2-7. The CDR3 consists of 13 residues. Germline V gene sequence: CDR1 SGHKS, CDR2 YYEKEE (reference sequence). The CDR3 region is CASSLNSAYEQYF.

V usage is TRBV29-1 and J usage is TRBJ2-1; the TCRdb D gene call, TRBD1, has no DNA to confirm it. CDR1 and CDR2 (germline): SQVTM, ANQGSEA. The CDR3 extends over 13 amino acids. The CDR3 is CSVEGQGPNEQFF.

The CDR3 protein is CSVDGATSGGSNEQFF. The chain uses TRBV29-1 and TRBJ2-1; without DNA, the TCRdb call of TRBD2 cannot be checked. There are 16 residues in the CDR3. In germline, CDR1 is SQVTM, CDR2 ANQGSEA.

The chain combines TRBV13 with TRBJ2-7; no DNA is available, so the TRBD1 call from TCRdb remains unchecked. Germline V gives CDR1 PRHDT, CDR2 FYEKMQ (reference sequence). The CDR3 has 14 residues. CDR3: CASSLQGQYYEQYF.

The chain joins TRBV2 to TRBJ2-1; the TCRdb call, TRBD1, lacks DNA for checking. The CDR3 is 14 amino acids. CDR1 is SNHLY, CDR2 FYNNEI, per germline. CDR3 sequence: CASSRDTSYNEQFF.

The J gene is TRBJ2-7, the V gene TRBV2. Looked up from germline, CDR1 is SNHLY and CDR2 is FYNNEI. CDR3 length: 12 residues. This CDR3 reads CASSDNLYEQYF.

V gene TRBV7-9 combines with J gene TRBJ1-1. The CDR3 contains 14 residues. Per the germline V gene, CDR1 is SEHNR and CDR2 is FQNEAQ (reference sequence). CDR3 residues: CASSRTAVNTEAFF.

The chain employs TRBV20-1 and TRBJ1-2; TCRdb lists TRBD1, though no DNA is available to test this call. The CDR3 has 14 amino acids. Germline V CDR1 and CDR2: DFQATT, SNEGSKA (reference sequence). Here the CDR3 reads CSARDFNRDYFHTF.

The genes are TRBV7-9 and TRBJ2-7; TCRdb's D gene call, TRBD1, goes unchecked for lack of DNA. CDR3 length: 14 amino acids. CDR1 is SEHNR and CDR2 is FQNEAQ in the germline V gene (reference sequence). CDR3 sequence reads: CASSLQGISYEQYF.

The chain joins TRBV7-9 to TRBJ1-1; the D call from TCRdb, TRBD1, cannot be confirmed without DNA. Looked up from germline, CDR1 is SEHNR and CDR2 is FQNEAQ (reference sequence). The CDR3 covers 15 residues. The chain's CDR3 is CASSLARQGNTESFF. The full variable domain, in which reference TRBV7-9 and TRBJ1-1 provide the parts outside the CDR3, is DTGVSQNPRHKITKRGQNVTFRCDPISEHNRLYWYRQTLGQGPEFLTYFQNEAQLEKSRLLSDRFSAERPKGSFSTLEIQRTEQGDSAMYLCASSLARQGNTESFFGQGTRLTVV.

This sequence joins TRBV5-4 and TRBJ2-1; as DNA is missing, the TRBD1 call by TCRdb cannot be tested. Germline V lookup: CDR1 SGHNT, CDR2 YYREEE (reference sequence). The CDR3 contains 13 residues. CDR3 protein: CASSYGPSNEQFF.

The chain links TRBV20-1 to TRBJ1-1; TCRdb's assignment of TRBD1 cannot be checked, as there is no DNA. The germline V gene has CDR1 DFQATT and CDR2 SNEGSKA (reference sequence). CDR3 length: 12 residues. The chain's CDR3 is CSAREGAGEAFF.

The gene calls are TRBV19 and TRBJ2-7; TCRdb selects TRBD1, and the lack of DNA leaves this call unchecked. Germline V gene sequence: CDR1 LNHDA, CDR2 SQIVND (reference sequence). The CDR3 consists of 14 residues. CDR3 loop: CASSIGTDHYEQYF.